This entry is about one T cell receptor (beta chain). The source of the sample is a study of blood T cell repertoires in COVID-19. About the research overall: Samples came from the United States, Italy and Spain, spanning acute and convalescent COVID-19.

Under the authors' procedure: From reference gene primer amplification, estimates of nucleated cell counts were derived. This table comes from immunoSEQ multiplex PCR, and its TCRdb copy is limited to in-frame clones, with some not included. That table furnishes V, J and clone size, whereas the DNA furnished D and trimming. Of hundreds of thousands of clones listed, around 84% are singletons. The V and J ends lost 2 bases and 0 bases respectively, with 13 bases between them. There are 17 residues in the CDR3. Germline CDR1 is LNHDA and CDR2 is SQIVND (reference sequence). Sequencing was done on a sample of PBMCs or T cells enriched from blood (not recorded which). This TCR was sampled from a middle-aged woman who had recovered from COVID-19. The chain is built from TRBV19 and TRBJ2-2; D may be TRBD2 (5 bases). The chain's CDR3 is CASSILGLAPNTGELFF. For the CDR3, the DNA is TGTGCCAGTAGTATACTCGGTCTAGCTCCGAACACCGGGGAGCTGTTTTTT.